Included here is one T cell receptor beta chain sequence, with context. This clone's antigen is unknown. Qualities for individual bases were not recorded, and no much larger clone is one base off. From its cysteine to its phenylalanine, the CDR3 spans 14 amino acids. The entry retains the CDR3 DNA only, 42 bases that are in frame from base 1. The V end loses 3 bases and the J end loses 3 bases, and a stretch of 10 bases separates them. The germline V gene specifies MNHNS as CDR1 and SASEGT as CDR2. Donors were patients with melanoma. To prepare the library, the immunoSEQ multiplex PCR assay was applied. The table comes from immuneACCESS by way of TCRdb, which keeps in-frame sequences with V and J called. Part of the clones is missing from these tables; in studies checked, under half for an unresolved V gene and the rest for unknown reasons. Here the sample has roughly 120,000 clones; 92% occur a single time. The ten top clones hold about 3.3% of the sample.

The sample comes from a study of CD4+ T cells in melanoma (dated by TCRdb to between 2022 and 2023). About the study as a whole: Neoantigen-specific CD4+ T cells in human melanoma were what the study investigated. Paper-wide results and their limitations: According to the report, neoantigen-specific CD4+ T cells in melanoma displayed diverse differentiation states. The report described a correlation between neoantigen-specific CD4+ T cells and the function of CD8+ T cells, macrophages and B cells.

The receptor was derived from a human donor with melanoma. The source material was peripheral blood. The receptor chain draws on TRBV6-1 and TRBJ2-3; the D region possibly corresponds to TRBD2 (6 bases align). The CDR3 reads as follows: CASSEAGRTDTQYF. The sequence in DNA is TGTGCCAGCAGTGAGGCGGGGAGGACAGATACGCAGTATTTT.